This T cell receptor (beta chain) was captured by sequencing in a study of human T cells and chemical hapten exposure (dated by TCRdb to the early 2020s). Background on the whole study: For sensitization, 2% DPC in acetone was applied to a 2 cm by 2 cm area of upper inner arm skin. In alopecia patients, the study followed how the peripheral blood TCR repertoire changed in vivo over primary and secondary sensitization to diphenylcyclopropenone (DPC), a hapten. The patient cohort, mostly female, included alopecia areata with under or over 50% scalp involvement, alopecia totalis and alopecia universalis. Weekly therapeutic DPC doses were additionally applied to the scalp of patients throughout the roughly 22-week study period. Patient blood was sampled pre-sensitization (week 0) and at 2, 6 and about 24 weeks after DPC sensitization. Patch testing was performed on the upper back with Finn chambers containing 0.01% DPC, and the patch tests were scored after 6 days according to International Contact Dermatitis Research Group standards. Libraries were pooled for sequencing, and variation in per-sample TCR yields was attributed mainly to small differences in library volumes within the pool. Under 30 alopecia patients gave blood for TCR sequencing at one to four time points (pre-sensitization, 2, 6 and 24 weeks).

The receptor library was made with RACE. TCRdb shows the sequencer as NextSeq 500. Library preparation attached unique molecular identifiers to individual cDNA molecules for quantitative, reproducible TCR counting. Each blood RNA sample was used to sequence both TCR alpha and TCR beta chains. The source study handled its data this way. Samples had a median of roughly 100,000 TCRs, with a range from roughly 23,224 to 750,000. The Decombinator software suite was used to annotate V, J and CDR3 in the TCR reads. Every sample was subsampled to the same number of TCRs (28,000) for the PS versus PT1 abundance plots. Expanded TCRs were defined as absent before sensitization and observed at least eight times at the 2-week time point. The public reads were quality trimmed at Q25 with fastp and then assembled into clones with MiXCR by TCRdb, keeping productive beta chains. Rows merge per CDR3 protein into single entries with the most common DNA and genes. The V and J calls and clone size come from TCRdb's table, not from the authors' own analysis. For this sample there are tens of thousands of distinct CDR3 sequences; 32% appear just once. The ten largest clones represent roughly 10% of the sample.

According to the study, the label for this sample's time point signals: patch test 1, 2 weeks after DPC sensitization. In the paper's terms, the treatment or condition label means: therapeutic diphenylcyclopropenone sensitization with weekly scalp DPC. Blood at each patch-test visit was drawn before the patch test was applied. Eligible patients were aged 18 to 70, diagnosed with alopecia, deemed suitable for DPC therapy, and excluded if pregnant. Total RNA was extracted from unfractionated whole blood that had been collected in Tempus Blood RNA tubes. Note on this clonotype: Its cognate antigen has yet to be identified. Base qualities are not recorded, but no much larger clone differs from it by a single base.

General study outcomes and caveats: After repeated subsampling, changes were observed in the strength of the expansion versus patch-test correlation and in the threshold at which the correlation became significant. Significantly more large CDR3 similarity clusters were formed by expanded TCRs than by pre-sensitization or healthy control sets, consistent with antigen-driven responses. No change with DPC sensitization was found in the number of TCRs above 1 in 1000 frequency, and no evidence of global repertoire structure alterations was found. Alopecia, a presumed autoimmune disease, was present in all patients, so the immune response of the patients might differ from that of healthy individuals. A positive correlation was found between the number of PT1 expanded TCRs and patch test score, with significance reached at thresholds 8, 16 and 32 but not 4.

Sequencing used whole blood, obtained in connection with sensitization to the hapten diphenylcyclopropenone (DPC). The clonotype originates from a man in his forties with alopecia areata. Some clones in this sample may be carry-over from other donors' samples.

The nucleotide sequence is TGTGCCAGTAGCCCCCTCGGCGGGAGCTCCTACGAGCAGTACTTC. Its coded protein is CASSPLGGSSYEQYF. This chain joins TRBV19 to TRBJ2-7; TRBD2 matches 7 bases in the middle. Based on the germline V gene (reference sequence), the CDR1 and CDR2 sequences are LNHDA and SQIVND. The germline V and J ends show losses of 6 bases and 0 bases respectively, and no gene match explains 8 bases of the junction. Measured from the cysteine to the phenylalanine, the CDR3 is 15 residues long. Only the CDR3 DNA is retained, 45 bases long and in frame from the first base.